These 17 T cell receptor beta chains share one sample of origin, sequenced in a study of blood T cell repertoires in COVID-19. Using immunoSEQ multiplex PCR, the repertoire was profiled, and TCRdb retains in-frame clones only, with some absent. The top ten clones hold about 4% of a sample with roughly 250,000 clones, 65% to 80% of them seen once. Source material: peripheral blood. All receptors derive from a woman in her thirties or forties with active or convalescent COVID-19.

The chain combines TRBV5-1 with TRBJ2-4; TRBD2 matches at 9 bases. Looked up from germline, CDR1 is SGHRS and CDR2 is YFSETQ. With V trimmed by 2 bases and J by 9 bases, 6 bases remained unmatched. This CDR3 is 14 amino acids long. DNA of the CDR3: TGCGCCAGCAGCTTAGGCGGGGGGGCGAGCATTCAGTACTTC. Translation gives CASSLGGGASIQYF.

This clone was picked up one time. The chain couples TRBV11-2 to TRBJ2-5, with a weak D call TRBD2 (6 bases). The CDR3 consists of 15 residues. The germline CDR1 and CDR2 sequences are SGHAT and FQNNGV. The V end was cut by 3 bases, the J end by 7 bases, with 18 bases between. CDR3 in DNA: TGTGCCAGCAGCTTCTCCTCACATGGGACTGGGACCCAGTACTTC. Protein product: CASSFSSHGTGTQYF.

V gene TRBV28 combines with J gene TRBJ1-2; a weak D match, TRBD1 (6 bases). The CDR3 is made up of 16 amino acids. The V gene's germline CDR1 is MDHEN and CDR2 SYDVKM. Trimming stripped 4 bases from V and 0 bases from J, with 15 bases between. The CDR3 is CASSSFTGPTNYGYTF. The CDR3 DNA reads TGTGCCAGCAGTTCCTTTACAGGGCCAACTAACTATGGCTACACCTTC.

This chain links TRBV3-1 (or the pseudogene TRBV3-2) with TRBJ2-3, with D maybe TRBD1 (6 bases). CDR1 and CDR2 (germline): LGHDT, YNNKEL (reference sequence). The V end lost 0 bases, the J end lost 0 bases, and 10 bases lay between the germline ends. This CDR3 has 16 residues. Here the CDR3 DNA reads TGTGCCAGCAGCCAAGAAGGCAGGGGAAGCACAGATACGCAGTATTTT. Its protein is CASSQEGRGSTDTQYF.

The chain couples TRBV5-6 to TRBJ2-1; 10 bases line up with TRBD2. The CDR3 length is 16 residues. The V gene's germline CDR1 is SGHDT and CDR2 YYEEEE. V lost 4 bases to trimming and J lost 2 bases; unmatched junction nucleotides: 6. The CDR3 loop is CASSIVTSGAYNEQFF. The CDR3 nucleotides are TGTGCCAGCAGCATCGTAACTAGCGGGGCCTACAATGAGCAGTTCTTC.

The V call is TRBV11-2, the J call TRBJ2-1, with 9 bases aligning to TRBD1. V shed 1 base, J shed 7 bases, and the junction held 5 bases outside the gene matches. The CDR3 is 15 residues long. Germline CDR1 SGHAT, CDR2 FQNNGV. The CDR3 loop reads CASSLGRTGDNEQFF. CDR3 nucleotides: TGTGCCAGCAGCTTAGGAAGGACAGGGGATAATGAGCAGTTCTTC.

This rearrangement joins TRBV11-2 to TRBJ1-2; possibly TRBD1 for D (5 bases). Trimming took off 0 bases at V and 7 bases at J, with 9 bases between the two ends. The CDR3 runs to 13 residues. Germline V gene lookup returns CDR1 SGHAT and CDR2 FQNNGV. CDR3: CASSLDLGGGYTF. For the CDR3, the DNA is TGTGCCAGCAGCTTAGATCTCGGGGGTGGCTACACCTTC.

CDR3 protein: CASSLAGPGGVNEQFF. The CDR3 nucleotides read TGCGCCAGCAGCTTGGCCGGGCCAGGGGGAGTAAATGAGCAGTTCTTC. This chain uses TRBV5-1 with TRBJ2-1; 7 nucleotides line up with TRBD1. V lost 0 bases, J lost 7 bases, and 10 bases stayed unmatched. Germline assignment: CDR1 SGHRS and CDR2 YFSETQ. This CDR3 has 16 amino acids.

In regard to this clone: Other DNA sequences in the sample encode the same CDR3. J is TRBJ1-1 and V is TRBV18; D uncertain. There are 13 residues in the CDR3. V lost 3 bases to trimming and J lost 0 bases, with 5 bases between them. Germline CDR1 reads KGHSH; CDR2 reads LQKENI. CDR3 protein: CASSPEVNTEAFF. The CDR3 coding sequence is TGTGCCAGCTCACCGGAGGTGAACACTGAAGCTTTCTTT.

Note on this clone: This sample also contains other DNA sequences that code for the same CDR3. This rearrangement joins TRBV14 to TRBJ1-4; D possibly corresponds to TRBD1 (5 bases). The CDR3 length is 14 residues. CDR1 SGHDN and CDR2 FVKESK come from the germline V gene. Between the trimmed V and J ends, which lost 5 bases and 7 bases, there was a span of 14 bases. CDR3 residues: CASSAGGWGEKLFF. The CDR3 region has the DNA TGTGCCAGCAGCGCCGGGGGGTGGGGTGAAAAACTGTTTTTT.

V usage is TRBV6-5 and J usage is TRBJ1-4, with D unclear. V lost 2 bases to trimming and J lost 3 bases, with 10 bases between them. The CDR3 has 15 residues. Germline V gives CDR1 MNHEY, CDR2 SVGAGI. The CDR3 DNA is TGTGCCAGCAGTTACGGGCCTGCCTCTAATGAAAAACTGTTTTTT. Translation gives CASSYGPASNEKLFF.

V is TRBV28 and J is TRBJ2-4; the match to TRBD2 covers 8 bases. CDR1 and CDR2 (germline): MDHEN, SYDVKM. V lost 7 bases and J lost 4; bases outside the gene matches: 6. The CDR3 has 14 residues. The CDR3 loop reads CASTSGGEKNIQYF. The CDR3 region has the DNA TGTGCCAGCACCTCGGGGGGGGAGAAAAACATTCAGTACTTC.

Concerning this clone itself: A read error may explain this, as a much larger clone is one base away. CDR3 coding DNA: TGTGCTAGCAGCTTAGACAGCCAAGAGACCCAGTACTTC. Its protein is CASSLDSQETQYF. The chain couples TRBV7-7 to TRBJ2-5, with D perhaps matching TRBD1 (5 bases). Per the germline V gene, CDR1 is SSHAT and CDR2 is FNYEAQ (reference sequence). The CDR3 runs to 13 residues.

The CDR3 DNA reads as TGTGCCAGCAGCGCGGGGCACTACAATGAGCAGTTCTTC. Its protein product is CASSAGHYNEQFF. The chain uses TRBV7-8 and TRBJ2-1; D might be TRBD2 (6 bases). Germline CDR1 is SGHVS and CDR2 is FQNEAQ. The CDR3 is 13 residues long. V was clipped by 5 bases and J by 3 bases, with 8 bases between them.

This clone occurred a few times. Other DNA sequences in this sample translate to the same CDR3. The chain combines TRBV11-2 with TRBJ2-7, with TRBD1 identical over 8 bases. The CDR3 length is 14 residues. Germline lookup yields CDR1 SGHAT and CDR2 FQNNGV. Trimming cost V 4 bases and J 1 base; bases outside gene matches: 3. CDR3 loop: CASSSWTGSYEQYF. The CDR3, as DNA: TGTGCCAGCAGCTCGTGGACAGGGTCCTACGAGCAGTACTTC.

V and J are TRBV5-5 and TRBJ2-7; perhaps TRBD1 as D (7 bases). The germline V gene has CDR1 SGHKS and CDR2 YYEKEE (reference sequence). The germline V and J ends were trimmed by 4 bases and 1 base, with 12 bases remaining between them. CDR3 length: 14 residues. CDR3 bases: TGTGCCAGCAGCCCGGAGGGACAGTCCTACGAGCAGTACGTC. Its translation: CASSPEGQSYEQYV.

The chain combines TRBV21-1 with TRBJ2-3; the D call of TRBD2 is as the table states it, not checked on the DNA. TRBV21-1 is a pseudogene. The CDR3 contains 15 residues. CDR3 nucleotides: TGTGCCAGCGCCGGACTAGCGGTCGGCACAGATACGCAGTATTTT. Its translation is CASAGLAVGTDTQYF.